The clone carrying this T cell receptor (beta chain) occurred once. The entry originates in a study of blood T cell repertoires in COVID-19. In the study overall: The cDNA or gDNA used as material had been derived from T cells, B-cell-depleted T cells, or PBMCs.

Germline V lookup: CDR1 LNHDA, CDR2 SQIVND (reference sequence). V shed 3 bases and J 1 base; nucleotides not matched to a gene: 2. CDR3 length: 14 residues. Assay used: immunoSEQ multiplex PCR; TCRdb lists only in-frame clones, some missing. The table records some 300,000 clones, around 86% of them present only once. Sequencing was performed on PBMCs or T cells enriched from blood (not recorded which). The chain combines TRBV19 with TRBJ1-1; 7 nucleotides agree with TRBD1. The source of this sequence is a woman in her 40s who had recovered from COVID-19. The CDR3 nucleotides are TGTGCCAGTAGTATGGGACAGTCGAACACTGAAGCTTTCTTT. It specifies CASSMGQSNTEAFF.